The source of this T cell receptor (beta chain) is a study of T cell therapy after organ transplantation. Background on the study: Expansion used a peptide pool of 30 HLA class I and II CMV epitopes. Long-term post-therapy blood was drawn 20 to 29 weeks after therapy ended.

In its sample, this clone was seen a few times. Its target is not known. Measured with immunoSEQ multiplex PCR; TCRdb has only the in-frame clones, and not every one. Of around 15,000 clones in the sample, about 85% were seen once. Trimming cost V 3 bases and J 3 bases, with 12 bases left between them. The CDR3 is made up of 15 amino acids. Germline V gene data show CDR1 as LNHDA and CDR2 as SQIVND (reference sequence). Time point reported: 20-29 weeks after completion of therapy. J is TRBJ1-5 and V is TRBV19; weak D call: TRBD1 (5 bases). The source material was CD8+ T cells from blood, sampled after autologous CMV-specific T cell therapy. This receptor was identified in a human patient who had received a solid organ transplant and had CMV disease. Some of the T cells might come from the graft donor. CDR3 bases: TGTGCCAGTAGTATCTATAGGGGCGCCAATCAGCCCCAGCATTTT. As protein: CASSIYRGANQPQHF.